Listed below are T cell receptor beta chains from one sample, sequenced in a study of identical twins. TCRdb itself ran the 5' RACE reads through MiXCR, one entry per CDR3 protein. The top ten hold around 0.9% of the sample, which has 500,000 or so distinct CDR3 sequences, less than 25% seen once. These data also featured in a second study, about T cells expressing NK-cell markers.

Source material: CD4+ T cells sorted from blood. The receptor set was obtained from a woman aged 18-29 years in good health. Both conserved end residues are trimmed from each CDR3. The order of the fields is D gene, CDR3 length, J gene, V gene, CDR3 protein. A D gene is named only where the DNA matches it firmly.

NA,17,TRBJ2-6,TRBV5-1,ASSLAVQRLSSGANVLT
TRBD2,15,TRBJ2-1,TRBV6-2/TRBV6-3,ASVGLAATRGNNEQF
NA,14,TRBJ1-5,TRBV12-3/TRBV12-4,ASSRQGAYSNQPQH
TRBD1,14,TRBJ2-7,TRBV25-1,ASSDRTGTGPSEQY
NA,15,TRBJ2-1,TRBV6-5,ASSYSGAGGITNEQF
NA,12,TRBJ1-3,TRBV20-1,SASPAAPGNTIY
NA,14,TRBJ1-3,TRBV12-3/TRBV12-4,ASSPARTSSGNTIY
NA,10,TRBJ1-1,TRBV6-5,ASGVDGTEAF
NA,10,TRBJ2-7,TRBV29-1,SVQGSIYEQY
TRBD2,13,TRBJ2-2,TRBV28,ASRRGGRDTGELF
NA,13,TRBJ2-1,TRBV29-1,SVEELRAFYNEQF
TRBD1,14,TRBJ2-5,TRBV5-1,ASGLKTGVGQETQY
NA,13,TRBJ2-3,TRBV5-4,ASSFQRRITDTQY
NA,10,TRBJ2-5,TRBV20-1,SAWGRGETQY
NA,14,TRBJ2-7,TRBV4-3,ASSQGHVSGAYEQY
NA,14,TRBJ2-3,TRBV5-1,ASSPPRGGTPDTQY
NA,14,TRBJ2-7,TRBV6-2/TRBV6-3,ASSYPEGTASYEQY
NA,10,TRBJ1-2,TRBV6-2/TRBV6-3,ASRQSYYGYT
NA,10,TRBJ1-1,TRBV29-1,SVVPGLTEAF
NA,9,TRBJ2-7,TRBV20-1,SAMGFNEQY
NA,10,TRBJ2-7,TRBV10-3,AISGSYYEQY
NA,12,TRBJ2-3,TRBV3-1,ASSQSGGTDTQY
TRBD1,13,TRBJ2-3,TRBV20-1,SARDRTGRADTQY
NA,14,TRBJ1-4,TRBV15,ATSRDRDIIGEKLF
NA,12,TRBJ2-3,TRBV28,ASSLNGVTDTQY
TRBD2,14,TRBJ2-3,TRBV20-1,SARGGLAGSADTQY
NA,11,TRBJ2-7,TRBV5-1,ASSWDKVGEQY
TRBD2,14,TRBJ2-1,TRBV6-5,ASSASTGTSGRKQF
NA,15,TRBJ1-5,TRBV12-3/TRBV12-4,ASSFAAGKRSPQPQH
NA,14,TRBJ2-2,TRBV10-3,AISESQLLNTGELF
TRBD2,13,TRBJ2-1,TRBV6-1,ASSEVAGTIGEQF
NA,9,TRBJ2-1,TRBV20-1,SVRRSNEQF